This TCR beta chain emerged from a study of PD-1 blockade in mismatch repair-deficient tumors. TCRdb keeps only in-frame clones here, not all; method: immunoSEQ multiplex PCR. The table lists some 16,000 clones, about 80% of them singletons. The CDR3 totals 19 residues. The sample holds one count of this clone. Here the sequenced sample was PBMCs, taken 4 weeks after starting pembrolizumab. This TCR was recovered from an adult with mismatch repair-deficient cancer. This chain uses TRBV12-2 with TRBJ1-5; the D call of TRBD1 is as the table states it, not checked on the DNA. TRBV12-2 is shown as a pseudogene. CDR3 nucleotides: TGTGCAAGTCGCCCTCACAGAGCCCCCGGACAGGGCTTAGATCAGCCCCAGCATTTT. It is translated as CASRPHRAPGQGLDQPQHF.